This TCR beta chain was sequenced for a study of blood T cell repertoires in COVID-19. Study-level information: There were acute and convalescent COVID-19 samples, and they came from the United States, Italy and Spain. PBMCs, B-cell-depleted T cells, or T cells were the source of the cDNA or gDNA that made up the material.

Authors' analysis steps: Estimated nucleated cell counts came from reference gene primer amplification. This table comes from immunoSEQ multiplex PCR, and its TCRdb copy is limited to in-frame clones, with some not included. The V and J calls and the clone size are those of that table, but D and trimming were determined from the DNA. The sample holds about 330,000 clones, more than 75% seen once. The J segment lost 6 bases and the V segment lost 0 bases, leaving 1 base of the junction unmatched. This CDR3 comprises 16 residues. Germline CDR1 reads LNHDA; CDR2 reads SQIVND (reference sequence). The clonotype originates from a woman aged 30 to 39 who had recovered from COVID-19. Sequenced material: PBMCs or T cells enriched from blood (not recorded which). This rearrangement joins TRBV19 to TRBJ2-2, with 13 bases aligning to TRBD2. CDR3 in amino acids: CASSIDGTSGAGELFF. CDR3 DNA sequence: TGTGCCAGTAGTATAGACGGGACTAGCGGGGCCGGGGAGCTGTTTTTT.